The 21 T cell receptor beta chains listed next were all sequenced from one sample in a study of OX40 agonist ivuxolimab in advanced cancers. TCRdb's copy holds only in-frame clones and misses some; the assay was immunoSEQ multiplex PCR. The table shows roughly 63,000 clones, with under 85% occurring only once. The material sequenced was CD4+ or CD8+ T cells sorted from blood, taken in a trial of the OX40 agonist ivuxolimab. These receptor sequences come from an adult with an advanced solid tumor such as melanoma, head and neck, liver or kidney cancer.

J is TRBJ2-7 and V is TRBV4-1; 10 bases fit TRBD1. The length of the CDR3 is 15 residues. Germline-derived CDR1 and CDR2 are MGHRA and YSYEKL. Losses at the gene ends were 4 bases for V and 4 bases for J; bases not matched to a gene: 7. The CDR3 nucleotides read TGCGCCAGCAGCCCAACGGGACAGGGGCGGTACGAGCAGTACTTC. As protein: CASSPTGQGRYEQYF.

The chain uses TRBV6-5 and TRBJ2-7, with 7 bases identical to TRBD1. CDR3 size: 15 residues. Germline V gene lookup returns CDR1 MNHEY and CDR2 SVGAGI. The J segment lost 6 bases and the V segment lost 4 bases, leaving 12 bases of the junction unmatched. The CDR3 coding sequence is TGTGCCAGCAGTTCCGAGACAGGGAGATTGAGCGAGCAGTACTTC. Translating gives CASSSETGRLSEQYF.

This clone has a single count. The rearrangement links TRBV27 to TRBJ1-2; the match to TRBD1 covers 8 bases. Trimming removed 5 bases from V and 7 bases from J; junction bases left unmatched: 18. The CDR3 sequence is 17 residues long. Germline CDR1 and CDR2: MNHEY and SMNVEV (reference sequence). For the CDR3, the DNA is TGTGCCAGCAGTCAAACCGGACAGGGTTTCGTGGGGGGTGGCTACACCTTC. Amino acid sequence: CASSQTGQGFVGGGYTF.

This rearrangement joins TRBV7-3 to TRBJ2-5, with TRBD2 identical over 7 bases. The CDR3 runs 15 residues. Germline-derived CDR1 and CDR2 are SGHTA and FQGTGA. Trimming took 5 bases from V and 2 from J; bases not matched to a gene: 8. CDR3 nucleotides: TGTGCCAGCAGCCCCGCGGGGGAGCTACAAGAGACCCAGTACTTC. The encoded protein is CASSPAGELQETQYF.

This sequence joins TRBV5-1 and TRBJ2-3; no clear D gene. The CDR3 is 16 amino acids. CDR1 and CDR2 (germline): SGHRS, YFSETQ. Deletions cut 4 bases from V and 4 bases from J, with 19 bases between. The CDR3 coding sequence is TGCGCCAGCAGCCCACAACCTGACTCAATTGCAGATACGCAGTATTTT. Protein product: CASSPQPDSIADTQYF.

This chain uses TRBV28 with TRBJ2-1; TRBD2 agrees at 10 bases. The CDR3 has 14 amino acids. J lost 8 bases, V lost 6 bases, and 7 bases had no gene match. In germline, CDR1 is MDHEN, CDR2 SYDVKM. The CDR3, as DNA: TGTGCCAGCAGAAGCGGGGGGGCCTCGGATGAGCAGTTCTTC. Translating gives CASRSGGASDEQFF.

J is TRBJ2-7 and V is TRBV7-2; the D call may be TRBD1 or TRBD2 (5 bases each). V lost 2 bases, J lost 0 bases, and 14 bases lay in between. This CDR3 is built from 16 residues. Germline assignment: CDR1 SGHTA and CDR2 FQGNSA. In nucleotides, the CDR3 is TGTGCCAGCAGCTTACAGGGAATAGGGAGCTCCTACGAGCAGTACTTC. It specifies CASSLQGIGSSYEQYF. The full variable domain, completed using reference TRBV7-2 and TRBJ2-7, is GAGVSQSPSNKVTEKGKDVELRCDPISGHTALYWYRQSLGQGLEFLIYFQGNSAPDKSGLPSDRFSAERTGGSVSTLTIQRTQQEDSAVYLCASSLQGIGSSYEQYFGPGTRLTVT.

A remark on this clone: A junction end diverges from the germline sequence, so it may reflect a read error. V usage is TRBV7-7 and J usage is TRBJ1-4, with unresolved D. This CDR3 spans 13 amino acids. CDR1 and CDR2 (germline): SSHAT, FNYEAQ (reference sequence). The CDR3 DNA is TGTGCTAGCAGCTCGGACTGGGGTGAAAAACTGTTTTTT. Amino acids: CASSSDWGEKLFF.

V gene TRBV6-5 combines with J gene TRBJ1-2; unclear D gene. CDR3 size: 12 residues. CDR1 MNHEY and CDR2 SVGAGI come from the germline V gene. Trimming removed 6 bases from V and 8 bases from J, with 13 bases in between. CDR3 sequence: CASRREDGGYTF. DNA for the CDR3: TGTGCCAGCAGGAGGGAGGACGGCGGCTACACCTTC.

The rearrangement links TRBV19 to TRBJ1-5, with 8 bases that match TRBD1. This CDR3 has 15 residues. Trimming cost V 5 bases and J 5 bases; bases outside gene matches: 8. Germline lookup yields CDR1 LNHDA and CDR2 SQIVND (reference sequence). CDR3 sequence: CASSPDRVGDQPQHF. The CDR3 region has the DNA TGTGCCAGTAGTCCGGACAGGGTCGGAGATCAGCCCCAGCATTTT. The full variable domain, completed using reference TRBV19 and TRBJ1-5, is DGGITQSPKYLFRKEGQNVTLSCEQNLNHDAMYWYRQDPGQGLRLIYYSQIVNDFQKGDIAEGYSVSREKKESFPLTVTSAQKNPTAFYLCASSPDRVGDQPQHFGDGTRLSIL.

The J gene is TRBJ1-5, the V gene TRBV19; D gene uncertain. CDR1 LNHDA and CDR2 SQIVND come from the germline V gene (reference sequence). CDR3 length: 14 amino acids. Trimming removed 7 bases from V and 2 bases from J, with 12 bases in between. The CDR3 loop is CASKGKQRNQPQHF. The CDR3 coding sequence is TGTGCCAGTAAAGGGAAACAGCGCAATCAGCCCCAGCATTTT.

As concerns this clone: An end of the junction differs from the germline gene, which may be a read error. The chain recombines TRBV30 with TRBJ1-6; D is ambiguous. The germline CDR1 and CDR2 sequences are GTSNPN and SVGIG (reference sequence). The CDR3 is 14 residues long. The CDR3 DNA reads TGTGCCTGGAAAGAGGGCTCCCATAATTCACCCCTCCACTTT. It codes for CAWKEGSHNSPLHF.

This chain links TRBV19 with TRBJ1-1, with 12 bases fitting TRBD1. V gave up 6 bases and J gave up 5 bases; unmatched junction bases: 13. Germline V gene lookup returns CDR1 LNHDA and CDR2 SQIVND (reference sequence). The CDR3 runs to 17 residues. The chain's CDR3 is CASSSIGTGGGRTEAFF. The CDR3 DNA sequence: TGTGCCAGTAGCTCAATAGGGACAGGGGGCGGGCGAACTGAAGCTTTCTTT.

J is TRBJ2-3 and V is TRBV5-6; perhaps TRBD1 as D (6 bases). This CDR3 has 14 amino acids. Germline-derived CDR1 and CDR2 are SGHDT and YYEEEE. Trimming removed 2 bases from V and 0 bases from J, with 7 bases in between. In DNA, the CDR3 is TGTGCCAGCAGCTTCACAGGGAGCACAGATACGCAGTATTTT. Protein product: CASSFTGSTDTQYF.

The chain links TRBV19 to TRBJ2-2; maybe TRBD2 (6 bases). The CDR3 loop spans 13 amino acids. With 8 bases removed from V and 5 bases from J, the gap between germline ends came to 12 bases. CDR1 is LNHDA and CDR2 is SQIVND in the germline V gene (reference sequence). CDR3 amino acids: CASRSEGTGELFF. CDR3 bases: TGTGCCAGTCGTTCGGAGGGTACCGGGGAGCTGTTTTTT.

CDR3 protein: CSAWTGGYEQYF. The CDR3 DNA is TGCAGCGCTTGGACAGGGGGCTACGAGCAGTACTTC. The chain has TRBV29-1 and TRBJ2-7, with 10 bases that match TRBD1. Germline V gives CDR1 SQVTM, CDR2 ANQGSEA. This CDR3 has 12 residues. Trimming took 7 bases from V and 3 from J; bases not matched to a gene: 3.

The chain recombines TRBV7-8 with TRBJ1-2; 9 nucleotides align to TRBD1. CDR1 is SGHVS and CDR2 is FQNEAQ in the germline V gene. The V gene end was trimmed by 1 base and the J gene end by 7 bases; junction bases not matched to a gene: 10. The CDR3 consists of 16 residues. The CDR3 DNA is TGTGCCAGCAGCTTAGTCCACGGGACAGGGACCAGTGGCTACACCTTC. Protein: CASSLVHGTGTSGYTF.

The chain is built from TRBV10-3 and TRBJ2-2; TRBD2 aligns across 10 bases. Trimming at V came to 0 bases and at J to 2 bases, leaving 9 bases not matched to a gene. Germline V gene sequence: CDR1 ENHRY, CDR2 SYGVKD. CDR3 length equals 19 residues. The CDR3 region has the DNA TGTGCCATCAGTGAGTCCGGGCTAGCGGGGGCCTATAACACCGGGGAGCTGTTTTTT. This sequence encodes CAISESGLAGAYNTGELFF.

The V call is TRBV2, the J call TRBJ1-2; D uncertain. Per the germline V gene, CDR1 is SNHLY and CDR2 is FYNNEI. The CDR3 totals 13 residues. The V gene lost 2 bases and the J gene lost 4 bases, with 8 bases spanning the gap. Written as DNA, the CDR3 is TGTGCCAGCAGTGAACGTGCCATCTATGGCTACACCTTC. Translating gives CASSERAIYGYTF.

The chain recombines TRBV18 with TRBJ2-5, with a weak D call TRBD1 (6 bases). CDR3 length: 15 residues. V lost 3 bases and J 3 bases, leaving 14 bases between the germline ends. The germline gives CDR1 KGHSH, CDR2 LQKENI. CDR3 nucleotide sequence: TGTGCCAGCTCACCCCGACGGACAGAAAAAGAGACCCAGTACTTC. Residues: CASSPRRTEKETQYF.

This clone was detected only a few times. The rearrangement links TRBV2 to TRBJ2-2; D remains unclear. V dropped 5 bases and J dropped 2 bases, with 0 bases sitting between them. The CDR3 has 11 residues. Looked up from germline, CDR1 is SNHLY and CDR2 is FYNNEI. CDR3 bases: TGTGCCAGCAGTAACACCGGGGAGCTGTTTTTT. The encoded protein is CASSNTGELFF.